The present entry profiles one T cell receptor beta chain with its context. The source of the sample is a study of immune cell composition in non-small cell lung cancer. Study summary: Lung adenocarcinoma or squamous carcinoma made up most tumours.

The V gene's germline CDR1 is MNHEY and CDR2 SMNVEV (reference sequence). With 6 bases removed from V and 0 bases from J, the gap between germline ends came to 19 bases. The CDR3 loop spans 17 amino acids. Libraries were prepared by immunoSEQ multiplex PCR; TCRdb keeps only in-frame clonotypes and omits some of them. The sample lists thousands of clones; around 80% were seen once. The specimen was lung tumor tissue. The clonotype originates from a human donor with non-small cell lung cancer. This chain uses TRBV27 with TRBJ2-3; possibly TRBD1 for D (5 bases). CDR3 loop: CASSLRSQGTSTDTQYF. CDR3 in DNA: TGTGCCAGCAGCCTGCGGTCTCAGGGAACTAGCACAGATACGCAGTATTTT.